This T cell receptor beta chain was identified during a study of quantifying T cell responses using KT2 cells. The overall study: RNA was reverse transcribed with TCR alpha and beta constant-region primers. The second PCR was a qPCR stopped at a predetermined fluorescence threshold. Points from the study as a whole: At about one KT2 cell per 100,000 PBMC, KT2 sequences were still detected. Counts of KT2 alpha and beta sequences rose linearly with the number of KT2 cells added.

This clonotype was observed a few times. Its antigen is undetermined. The cDNA 3' end received a ligated oligonucleotide with a UMI. An equimolar mix of RC1.1 and RC1.2 primed the beta chain across TRBC1 and TRBC2. TCRdb ran MiXCR on the UMI-ligation and nested PCR reads and lists one entry per CDR3 protein. The repertoire consists of 40,000 to 60,000 distinct CDR3 sequences, with about 9.9% occurring once and the leading ten covering 10%. Germline V lookup: CDR1 SGHAT, CDR2 FQNNGV. This CDR3 is built from 15 residues. The junction had 4 bases not matched to a gene; V was cut back by 5 bases and J by 1 base. KT2, a clone with a known TCR, was spiked into unfractionated PBMC.

The chain employs TRBV11-2 and TRBJ2-1; 8 bases match TRBD1. Source material: PBMCs spiked with cells of the T cell clone KT2. The clonotype comes from a human donor. The CDR3 region has the DNA TGTGCCAGCAGCCCGTACAGGGGGTCCTACAATGAGCAGTTCTTC. This encodes CASSPYRGSYNEQFF.